These T cell receptor beta chains were read from a single sample in a study of blood T cell repertoires in COVID-19. TCRdb's table, derived via immunoSEQ multiplex PCR, lists solely in-frame clones and lacks some. The top ten clones hold 5.5% to 7% of a sample with some 7,700 clones, 88% of them seen once. Specimen: peripheral blood. The source is a woman in her forties or fifties with active or convalescent COVID-19. The conserved cysteine and the conserved F or W are not part of the CDR3 here. Each record gives: V gene, J gene, D gene, CDR3 protein. A D gene is named only where the DNA matches it firmly.

TRBV5-5	TRBJ2-2	TRBD2	ASSLVLVAGGSGELF
TRBV29-1	TRBJ1-1	-	SVDRGTEAF
TRBV10-3	TRBJ1-2	TRBD1	AISGGQDHNYGYT
TRBV19	TRBJ2-5	TRBD2	ASSPPGLGRGETQY
TRBV7-9	TRBJ2-1	TRBD1	ASSPDRGRAF
TRBV19	TRBJ1-6	-	ASSIGSSYNSPLH
TRBV27	TRBJ2-7	-	ASSADISYEQY
TRBV7-2	TRBJ1-5	-	ASSLVGGAGNQPQH
TRBV6-5	TRBJ1-2	TRBD1	ASRRQGEGNGYT
TRBV30	TRBJ1-4	TRBD1	AFNTGATNEKLF
TRBV6-6	TRBJ1-1	-	ASSYLGGGGTEAF
TRBV7-9	TRBJ1-4	TRBD1	ASSPGTATNEKLF
TRBV27	TRBJ1-1	-	ASRSGGLGAF
TRBV9	TRBJ1-1	-	ASSVQGNTEAF
TRBV7-2	TRBJ2-6	TRBD1	ASSAGQGKSSGANVLT
TRBV6-1	TRBJ1-3	TRBD1	ASSERMLTGGSGNTIY
TRBV9	TRBJ1-1	-	ASSVGGRGVTEAF
TRBV7-3	TRBJ2-3	TRBD2	ASSPLAGGGDTQY
TRBV29-1	TRBJ1-2	-	SVDFPQEGGYGYT
TRBV10-2	TRBJ2-3	-	ASSAGTATDTQY
TRBV6-5	TRBJ2-6	-	ASSSGLPGANVLT
TRBV7-9	TRBJ2-3	-	ASSQFDTQY
TRBV29-1	TRBJ2-7	TRBD2	SVFSGSPYEQY
TRBV3-1/TRBV3-2	TRBJ2-3	-	ASSQDAGRTDTQY
TRBV4-3	TRBJ2-2	-	ASSGVTMPEGLWIGTGELF
TRBV11-2	TRBJ2-3	-	ASSPEGGELADTQY
TRBV6-6	TRBJ2-1	TRBD2	ASSYPGTSGSDEQF
TRBV5-1	TRBJ2-2	-	ASSLGHRDANTGELF
TRBV28	TRBJ1-5	TRBD1	ASSLEGARH
TRBV13	TRBJ1-6	-	ASSLGGGQRNYNSPLH
TRBV4-3	TRBJ2-7	TRBD2	ASSQPDGGLAGGYEQY
TRBV18	TRBJ2-1	TRBD2	ASSPVLTAGDEQF
TRBV18	TRBJ2-1	TRBD2	ASSPQAAGTSGHNEQF
TRBV25-1	TRBJ2-7	TRBD1	ASRGQGRYEQY